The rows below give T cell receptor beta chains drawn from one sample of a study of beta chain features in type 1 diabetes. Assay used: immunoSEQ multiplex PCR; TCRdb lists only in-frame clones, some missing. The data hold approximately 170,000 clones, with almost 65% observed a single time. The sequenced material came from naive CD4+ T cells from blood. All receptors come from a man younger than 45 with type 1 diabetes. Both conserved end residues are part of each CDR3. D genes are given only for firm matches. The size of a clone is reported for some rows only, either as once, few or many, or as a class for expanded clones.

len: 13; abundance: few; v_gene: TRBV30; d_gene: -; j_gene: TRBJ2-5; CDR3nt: TGTGCCTGGAGTTCCCAGTACCAAGAGACCCAGTACTTC; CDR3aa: CAWSSQYQETQYF
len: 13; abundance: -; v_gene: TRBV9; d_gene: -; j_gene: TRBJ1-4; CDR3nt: TGTGCCAGCAATGCGGGCTTCAATGAAAAACTGTTTTTT; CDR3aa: CASNAGFNEKLFF
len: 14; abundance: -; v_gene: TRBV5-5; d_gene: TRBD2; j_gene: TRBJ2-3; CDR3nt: TGTGCCAGCAGCCGACTAGCCGGCACAGATACGCAGTATTTT; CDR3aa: CASSRLAGTDTQYF
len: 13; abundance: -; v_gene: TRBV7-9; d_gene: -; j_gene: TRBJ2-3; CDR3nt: TGTGCCAGCAGCTTAGAAGTTATCGGAGCGCAGTATTTT; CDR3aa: CASSLEVIGAQYF
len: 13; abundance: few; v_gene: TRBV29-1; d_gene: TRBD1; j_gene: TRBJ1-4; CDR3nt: TGCAGCGTTACGGGACAGGGCGCTGAAAAACTGTTTTTT; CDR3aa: CSVTGQGAEKLFF
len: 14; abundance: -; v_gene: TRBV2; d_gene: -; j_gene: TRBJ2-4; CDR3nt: TGTGCCGGAGAGAAGGACACCTCTCTTGACATTCAGTACTTC; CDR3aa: CAGEKDTSLDIQYF
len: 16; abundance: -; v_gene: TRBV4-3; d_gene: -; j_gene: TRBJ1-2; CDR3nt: TGCGCCAGCAGCCAAGATCGGGGACGGGGGAACTATGGCTACACCTTC; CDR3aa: CASSQDRGRGNYGYTF
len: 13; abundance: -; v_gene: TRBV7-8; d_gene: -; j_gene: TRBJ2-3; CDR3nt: TGTGCCAGCAGCCCCTCTCTGGCAGATACGCAGTATTTT; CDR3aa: CASSPSLADTQYF
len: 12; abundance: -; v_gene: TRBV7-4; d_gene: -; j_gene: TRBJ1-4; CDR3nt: TGTGCCAGCAGCTTTTGCGGGGAAAAACTGTTTTTT; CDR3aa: CASSFCGEKLFF
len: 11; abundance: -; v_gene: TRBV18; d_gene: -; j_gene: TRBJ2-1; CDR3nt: TGTGCCAGCTCACCGGACAGCGAGCAGTTCTTC; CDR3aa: CASSPDSEQFF
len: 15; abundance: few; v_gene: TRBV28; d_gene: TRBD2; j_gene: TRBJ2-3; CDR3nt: TGTGCCAGCAACGTACCTAGCGGGGGGTTAGATACGCAGTATTTT; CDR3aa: CASNVPSGGLDTQYF
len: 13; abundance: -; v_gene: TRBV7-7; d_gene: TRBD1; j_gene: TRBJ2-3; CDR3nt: TGTGCTAGCAGCGCCGACAGGGAGGATACGCAGTATTTT; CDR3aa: CASSADREDTQYF
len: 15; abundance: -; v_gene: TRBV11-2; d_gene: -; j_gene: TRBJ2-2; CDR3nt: TGTGCCAGCAGCTTGGCACAAGGGGACACCGGGGAGCTGTTTTTT; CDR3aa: CASSLAQGDTGELFF
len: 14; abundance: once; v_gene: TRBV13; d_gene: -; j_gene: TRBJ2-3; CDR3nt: TGTGCCAGCAGCCCCCGACGGAGCACAGATACGCAGTATTTT; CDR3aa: CASSPRRSTDTQYF
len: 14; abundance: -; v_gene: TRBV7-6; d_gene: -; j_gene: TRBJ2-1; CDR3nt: TGTGCCAGCAGCTTAGGACTAGAGGGTGGTGAGCAGTTCTTC; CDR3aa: CASSLGLEGGEQFF
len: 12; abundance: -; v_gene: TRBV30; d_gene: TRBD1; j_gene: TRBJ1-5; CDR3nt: TGTGCCTGGAACAGGGGCTTGCAGCCCCAGCATTTT; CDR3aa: CAWNRGLQPQHF
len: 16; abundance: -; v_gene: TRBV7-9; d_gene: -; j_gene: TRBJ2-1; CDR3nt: TGTGCCAGCAGCGCCTCGTTCCAGGGAGCTTACAATGAGCAGTTCTTC; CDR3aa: CASSASFQGAYNEQFF
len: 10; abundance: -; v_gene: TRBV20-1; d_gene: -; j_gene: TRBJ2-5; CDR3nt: TGCAGTGCTCTTAAAGAGACCCAGTACTTC; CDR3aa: CSALKETQYF
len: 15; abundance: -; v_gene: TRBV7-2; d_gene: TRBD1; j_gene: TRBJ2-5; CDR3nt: TGTGCCAGCAGCTCAGAGACAGGGAGTGGGGAGACCCAGTACTTC; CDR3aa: CASSSETGSGETQYF
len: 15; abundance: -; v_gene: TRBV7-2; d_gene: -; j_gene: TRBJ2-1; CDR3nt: TGTGCCAGCAGCTTAGTGCGACTTCAAGGCAATGAGCAGTTCTTC; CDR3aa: CASSLVRLQGNEQFF
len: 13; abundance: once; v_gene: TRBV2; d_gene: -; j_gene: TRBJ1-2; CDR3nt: TGTGCCAGCAGTGATTGTTGGGGATGCGGCTACACCTTC; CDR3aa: CASSDCWGCGYTF
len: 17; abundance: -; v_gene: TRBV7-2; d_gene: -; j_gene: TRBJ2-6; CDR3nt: TGTGCCAGCAGCTTAGCCCCGACAGACTCTGGGGCCAACGTCCTGACTTTC; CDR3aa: CASSLAPTDSGANVLTF
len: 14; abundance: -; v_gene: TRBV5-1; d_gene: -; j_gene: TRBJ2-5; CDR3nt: TGCGCCAGCAGCTCCGTGGGCCGCGAGGATAGGGAGTACTTC; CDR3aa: CASSSVGREDREYF
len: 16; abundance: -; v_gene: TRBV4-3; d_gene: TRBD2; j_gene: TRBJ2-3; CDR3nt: TGCGCCAGCAGCCAAGTTCGCGGGGGGGCCACAGATACGCAGTATTTT; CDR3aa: CASSQVRGGATDTQYF
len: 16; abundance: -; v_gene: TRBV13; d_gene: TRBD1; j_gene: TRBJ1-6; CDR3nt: TGTGCCAGCAGCTTCAGACAGGGCGATCTTAATTCACCCCTCCACTTT; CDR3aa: CASSFRQGDLNSPLHF
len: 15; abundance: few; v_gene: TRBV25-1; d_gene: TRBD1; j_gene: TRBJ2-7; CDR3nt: TGTGCCAGCAGTGTTTTGACAGGGGGCACGTACGAGCAGTACTTC; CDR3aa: CASSVLTGGTYEQYF
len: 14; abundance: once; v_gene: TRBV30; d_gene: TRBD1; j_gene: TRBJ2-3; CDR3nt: TGTGCCTGGAGTATGACAGGGTCGGGAGATACGCAGTATTTT; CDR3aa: CAWSMTGSGDTQYF
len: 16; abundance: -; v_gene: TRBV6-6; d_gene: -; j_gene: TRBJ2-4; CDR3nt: TGTGCCAGCAGTTACTCGGGGGAGGTAGCCAAAAACATTCAGTACTTC; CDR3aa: CASSYSGEVAKNIQYF
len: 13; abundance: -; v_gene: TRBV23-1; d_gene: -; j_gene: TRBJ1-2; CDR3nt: TGCGCCAGCAGTCGGGATCCTAACTATGGCTACACCTTC; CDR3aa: CASSRDPNYGYTF
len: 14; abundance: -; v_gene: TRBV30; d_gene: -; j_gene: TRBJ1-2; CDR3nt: TGTGCCTGGAGTGTACAGGGCCTTAACTATGGCTACACCTTC; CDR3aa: CAWSVQGLNYGYTF
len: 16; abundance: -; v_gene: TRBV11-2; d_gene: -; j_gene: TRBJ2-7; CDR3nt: TGTGCCAGCAGCTTAGATCGACTGGCGAGTACCTACGAGCAGTACTTC; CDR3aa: CASSLDRLASTYEQYF
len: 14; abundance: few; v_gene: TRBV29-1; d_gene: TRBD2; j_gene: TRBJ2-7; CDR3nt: TGCAGCGTTGAAGGAAACAAGCGGGGGAACGAGCAGTACTTC; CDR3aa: CSVEGNKRGNEQYF
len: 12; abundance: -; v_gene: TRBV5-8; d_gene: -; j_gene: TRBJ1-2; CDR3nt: TGTGCCAGCACCAGACAGGCCTATGGCTACACCTTC; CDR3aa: CASTRQAYGYTF
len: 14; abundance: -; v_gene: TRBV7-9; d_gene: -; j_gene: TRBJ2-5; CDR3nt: TGTGCCAGCAGCTATAGACAACCCCAAGAGACCCAGTACTTC; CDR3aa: CASSYRQPQETQYF
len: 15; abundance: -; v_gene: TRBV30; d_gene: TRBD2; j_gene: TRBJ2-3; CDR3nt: TGTGCCTGGAGACTTGAGCGGGGGGGCCTGGATACGCAGTATTTT; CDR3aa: CAWRLERGGLDTQYF
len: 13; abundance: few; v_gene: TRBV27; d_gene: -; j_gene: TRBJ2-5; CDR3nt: TGTGCCAGCCGTGGACTCCACCAAGAGACCCAGTACTTC; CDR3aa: CASRGLHQETQYF
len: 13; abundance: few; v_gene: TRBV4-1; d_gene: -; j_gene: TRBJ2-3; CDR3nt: TGCGCCAGCAGCCAACCTGGGGCAGATACGCAGTATTTT; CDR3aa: CASSQPGADTQYF
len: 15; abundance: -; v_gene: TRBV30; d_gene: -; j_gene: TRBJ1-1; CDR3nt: TGTGCCTGGAGTGTACCGTGGGGAAGCAACACTGAAGCTTTCTTT; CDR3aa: CAWSVPWGSNTEAFF
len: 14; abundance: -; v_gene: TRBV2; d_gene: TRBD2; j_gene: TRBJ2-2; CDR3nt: TGTGCCAGCAGAGGGGTACTAGCGACCGGGGAGCTGTTTTTT; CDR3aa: CASRGVLATGELFF
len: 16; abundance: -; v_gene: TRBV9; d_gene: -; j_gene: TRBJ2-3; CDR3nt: TGTGCCAGCAGCGCCGCATGGGACTTCAGCACAGATACGCAGTATTTT; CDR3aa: CASSAAWDFSTDTQYF
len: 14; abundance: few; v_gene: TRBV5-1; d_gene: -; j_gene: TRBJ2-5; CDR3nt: TGCGCCAGCAGCGTCTCGGTTCCACAAGAGACCCAGTACTTC; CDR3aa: CASSVSVPQETQYF
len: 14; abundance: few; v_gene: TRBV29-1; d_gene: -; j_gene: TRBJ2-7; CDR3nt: TGCAGCGTTGGAACCTTGGCGGCCTCCTACGAGCAGTACTTC; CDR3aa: CSVGTLAASYEQYF
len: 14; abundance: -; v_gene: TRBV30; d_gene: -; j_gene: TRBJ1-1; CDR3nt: TGTGCCTGGAGTCTCAAGGGACTAAGCACTGAAGCTTTCTTT; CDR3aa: CAWSLKGLSTEAFF
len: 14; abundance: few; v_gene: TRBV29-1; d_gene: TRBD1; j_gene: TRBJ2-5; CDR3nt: TGCAGCGTTGAAGGGGACAGGGCCCAAGAGACCCAGTACTTC; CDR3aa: CSVEGDRAQETQYF
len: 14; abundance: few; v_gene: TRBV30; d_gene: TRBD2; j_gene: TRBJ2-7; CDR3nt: TGTGCCTGGAATATTGCGGGAGTTAGGTACGAGCAGTACTTC; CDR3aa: CAWNIAGVRYEQYF
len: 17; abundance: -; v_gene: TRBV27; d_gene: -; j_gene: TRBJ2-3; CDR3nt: TGTGCCAGCTCCCCCCTGGCGGGGACCCGAGCCGGAGATACGCAGTATTTT; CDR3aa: CASSPLAGTRAGDTQYF
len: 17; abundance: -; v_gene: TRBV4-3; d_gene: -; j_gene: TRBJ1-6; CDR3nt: TGCGCCAGCAGCCAATACTTTTGGACAGCTATCAATTCACCCCTCCACTTT; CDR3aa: CASSQYFWTAINSPLHF
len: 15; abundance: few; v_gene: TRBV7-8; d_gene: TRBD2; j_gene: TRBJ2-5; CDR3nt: TGTGCCAGCTTACGGCGGACTAGCGGAGAAGAGACCCAGTACTTC; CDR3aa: CASLRRTSGEETQYF
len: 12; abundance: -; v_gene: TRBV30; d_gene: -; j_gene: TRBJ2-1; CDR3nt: TGTGCCTGGAGTGTACAGGGCAATGAGCAGTTCTTC; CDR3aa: CAWSVQGNEQFF
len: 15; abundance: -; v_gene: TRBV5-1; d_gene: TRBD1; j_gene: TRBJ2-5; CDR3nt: TGCGCCAGCAGCTTGATAGGGACAGGGGAAGAGACCCAGTACTTC; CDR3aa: CASSLIGTGEETQYF
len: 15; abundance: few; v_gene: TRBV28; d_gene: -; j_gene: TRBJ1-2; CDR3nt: TGTGCCAGCAGGGAGGGGCGGGGACTGACCTATGGCTACACCTTC; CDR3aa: CASREGRGLTYGYTF
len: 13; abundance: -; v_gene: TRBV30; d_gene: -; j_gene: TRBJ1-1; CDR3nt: TGTGCCCACGAGGGTACAGGGAGGACTGAAGCTTTCTTT; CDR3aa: CAHEGTGRTEAFF
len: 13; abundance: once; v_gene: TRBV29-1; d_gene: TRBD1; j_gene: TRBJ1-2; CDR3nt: TGCAGCGTCCGACCGACAGGGGCGGTTGGCTACACCTTC; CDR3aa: CSVRPTGAVGYTF
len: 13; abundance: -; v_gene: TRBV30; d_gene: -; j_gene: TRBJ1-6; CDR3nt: TGTGCCTGGAGTAGAGCCGATAATTCACCCCTCCACTTT; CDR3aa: CAWSRADNSPLHF
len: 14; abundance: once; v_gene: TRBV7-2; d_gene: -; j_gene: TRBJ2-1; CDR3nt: TGTGCCAGCAGTGTAGACAACTCCTACAATGAGCAGTTCTTC; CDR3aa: CASSVDNSYNEQFF
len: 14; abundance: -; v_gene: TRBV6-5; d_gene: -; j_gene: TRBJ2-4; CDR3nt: TGTGCCAGCAGGCCCGGGACAGCCAAAAACATTCAGTACTTC; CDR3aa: CASRPGTAKNIQYF
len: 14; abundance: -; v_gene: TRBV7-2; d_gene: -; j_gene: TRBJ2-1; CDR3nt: TGTGCCAGCAGCCGGACCCCGGTGGGCAATGAGCAGTTCTTC; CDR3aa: CASSRTPVGNEQFF
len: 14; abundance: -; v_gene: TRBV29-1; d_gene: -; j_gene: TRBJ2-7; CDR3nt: TGCAGCGCCATAAGGGTGGCAGGGTCGAACGAGCAGTACTTC; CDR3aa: CSAIRVAGSNEQYF
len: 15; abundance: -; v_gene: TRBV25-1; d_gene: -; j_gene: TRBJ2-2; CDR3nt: TGTGCCAGCAGTTACGGACAGCCGAACACCGGGGAGCTGTTTTTT; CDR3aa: CASSYGQPNTGELFF
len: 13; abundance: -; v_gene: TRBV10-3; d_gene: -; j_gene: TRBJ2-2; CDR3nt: TGTGCCATCAAAGACAGAAACACCGGGGAGCTGTTTTTT; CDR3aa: CAIKDRNTGELFF